The 23 T cell receptor beta chains below all came from one sample that was sequenced in a study of cytomegalovirus exposure and HLA in healthy donors. The PCR was carried out with 60 Vbeta primers and 13 Jbeta primers. Data came from immunoSEQ multiplex PCR; TCRdb stores just in-frame clones and leaves some out. The sample features some 75,000 clones, with less than 6% in its top ten. The specimen was PBMCs. The receptors stem from a man in his forties or fifties in good health and CMV-seronegative.

The CDR3 region has the DNA TGCGCCAGCAGCTGGGGCGGAGGGGACTACGAGCAGTACTTC. The encoded protein is CASSWGGGDYEQYF. The genes are TRBV5-1 and TRBJ2-7, with a tentative D call TRBD2 (6 bases). The V and J ends lost 3 bases and 3 bases respectively, with 13 bases between them. In germline, CDR1 is SGHRS, CDR2 YFSETQ. This CDR3 has 14 amino acids.

The V and J genes are TRBV5-4 and TRBJ2-7; the match to TRBD2 covers 11 bases. Germline CDR1 and CDR2: SGHNT and YYREEE (reference sequence). The J segment lost 1 base and the V segment lost 6 bases, leaving 6 bases of the junction unmatched. The CDR3 loop spans 15 amino acids. For the CDR3, the DNA is TGTGCCAGCACAAGTAGCGGGAGGGAATCCTACGAGCAGTACTTC. Its protein is CASTSSGRESYEQYF.

V and J are TRBV4-1 and TRBJ2-1, with 8 nucleotides matching TRBD2. The length of the CDR3 is 17 residues. V trimming: 5 bases; J trimming: 3 bases; junction bases outside the gene matches: 12. From germline, CDR1 is MGHRA and CDR2 YSYEKL. The CDR3 nucleotides are TGCGCCAGCAGCTCGCCTCCCGGGACTAGTGGCTACAATGAGCAGTTCTTC. It specifies CASSSPPGTSGYNEQFF.

The V and J genes are TRBV18 and TRBJ2-7; 11 bases match TRBD1. Germline CDR1 and CDR2: KGHSH and LQKENI. With V trimmed by 1 base and J by 4 bases, 0 bases remained unmatched. This CDR3 is 14 amino acids long. The CDR3 DNA sequence: TGTGCCAGCTCACCACGGGACAGGGGGTACGAGCAGTACTTC. This translates into CASSPRDRGYEQYF.

J is TRBJ2-3 and V is TRBV6-5, with 11 bases matching TRBD2. The V gene's germline CDR1 is MNHEY and CDR2 SVGAGI. The CDR3 is made up of 15 amino acids. The ends lost 0 bases at V and 14 bases at J; junction bases unmatched: 10. The CDR3 protein is CASSYSSTSGESWYF. CDR3 nucleotides: TGTGCCAGCAGTTACTCCTCGACTAGCGGGGAATCGTGGTATTTT.

The chain joins TRBV28 to TRBJ1-5, with D hard to call. This CDR3 comprises 17 residues. Trimming took off 3 bases at V and 1 base at J, with 16 bases between the two ends. Looked up from germline, CDR1 is MDHEN and CDR2 is SYDVKM. The DNA for the CDR3 is TGTGCCAGCAGTTTCGTGCGGCTCCACCGAAGCAATCAGCCCCAGCATTTT. As protein: CASSFVRLHRSNQPQHF.

V and J are TRBV30 and TRBJ2-5; 8 bases map to TRBD2. The length of the CDR3 is 13 residues. Trimming removed 2 bases from V and 5 bases from J; junction bases left unmatched: 4. CDR1 GTSNPN and CDR2 SVGIG come from the germline V gene (reference sequence). This CDR3 reads CAWSPSGGETQYF. The CDR3 coding sequence is TGTGCCTGGAGTCCCTCGGGGGGGGAGACCCAGTACTTC.

This chain links TRBV7-2 with TRBJ2-2; tentatively, D is TRBD2 (6 bases). The CDR3 totals 18 residues. The V end lost 5 bases, the J end lost 1 base, and 20 bases lay between the germline ends. CDR1 SGHTA and CDR2 FQGNSA come from the germline V gene. In nucleotides, the CDR3 is TGTGCCAGCAGCCCACTCCCTCGCGGGGCCATGAACACCGGGGAGCTGTTTTTT. Residues: CASSPLPRGAMNTGELFF.

The chain combines TRBV7-6 with TRBJ2-1; 7 bases fit TRBD2. Trimming removed 5 bases from V and 5 bases from J; junction bases left unmatched: 12. The germline CDR1 and CDR2 sequences are SGHVS and FNYEAQ. CDR3 size: 16 residues. DNA for the CDR3: TGTGCCAGCAGCCCCCTAGGAGCGGGGACGGACAATGAGCAGTTCTTC. Residues: CASSPLGAGTDNEQFF.

V gene TRBV6-6 combines with J gene TRBJ1-2; a possible D gene is TRBD1 (6 bases). The germline CDR1 and CDR2 sequences are MNHNY and SVGAGI (reference sequence). The ends were cut back, 5 bases at V and 4 bases at J, with 17 bases in the middle. The CDR3 is made up of 15 amino acids. For the CDR3, the DNA is TGTGCCAGCAGTCTCGGTGCAGGGGCATTCTATGGCTACACCTTC. Protein sequence: CASSLGAGAFYGYTF.

The chain is built from TRBV10-3 and TRBJ2-2; 8 bases fit TRBD2. The junction had 2 bases not matched to a gene; V was cut back by 5 bases and J by 0 bases. CDR1 ENHRY and CDR2 SYGVKD come from the germline V gene. The CDR3 contains 15 residues. The CDR3 nucleotides read TGTGCCATCAGTCCTAGCGGGTCGAACACCGGGGAGCTGTTTTTT. It yields the protein CAISPSGSNTGELFF.

The chain has TRBV5-1 and TRBJ1-1; D gene uncertain. Looked up from germline, CDR1 is SGHRS and CDR2 is YFSETQ. The CDR3 sequence is 16 residues long. Trimming took off 4 bases at V and 3 bases at J, with 19 bases between the two ends. DNA of the CDR3: TGCGCCAGCAGCCGGGGTGGAATGGGTATTGACACTGAAGCTTTCTTT. Protein sequence: CASSRGGMGIDTEAFF.

CDR3 nucleotide sequence: TGTGCCATCAGTGAGTCCCTACAGTTGAACACTGAAGCTTTCTTT. Translated: CAISESLQLNTEAFF. V is TRBV10-3 and J is TRBJ1-1; no firm D call. V shed 0 bases and J shed 0 bases, with 8 bases lying between them. This CDR3 region has 15 residues. The germline gives CDR1 ENHRY, CDR2 SYGVKD.

The chain carries TRBV29-1 and TRBJ1-1; TRBD1 is a possible D gene (6 bases). The V end was cut by 3 bases, the J end by 10 bases, with 15 bases between. This CDR3 spans 12 amino acids. From germline, CDR1 is SQVTM and CDR2 ANQGSEA. The chain's CDR3 is CSVETSGARAFF. CDR3 nucleotides: TGCAGCGTTGAGACGTCAGGGGCCAGAGCTTTCTTT. Supplemented by reference TRBV29-1 and TRBJ1-1, the full variable domain reads SAVISQKPSRDICQRGTSLTIQCQVDSQVTMMFWYRQQPGQSLTLIATANQGSEATYESGFVIDKFPISRPNLTFSTLTVSNMSPEDSSIYLCSVETSGARAFFGQGTRLTVV.

The rearrangement joins TRBV9 to TRBJ2-1; TRBD2 might be the D (5 bases). This CDR3 is built from 15 residues. Trimming stripped 2 bases from V and 6 bases from J, with 15 bases between. The V gene's germline CDR1 is SGDLS and CDR2 YYNGEE. The CDR3 reads CASSVGLLLPNEQFF. The CDR3 bases are TGTGCCAGCAGCGTTGGACTCTTACTCCCCAATGAGCAGTTCTTC.

The rearrangement links TRBV18 to TRBJ2-4, with TRBD1 identical over 11 bases. J gave up 8 bases and V 4 bases, and 16 bases lay outside the gene matches. Germline V gene data show CDR1 as KGHSH and CDR2 as LQKENI. The CDR3 covers 18 residues. CDR3 sequence (DNA): TGTGCCAGCTCACGACGGACAGGGGGCAGTGGGGGAATAGACATTCAGTACTTC. The encoded protein is CASSRRTGGSGGIDIQYF.

The rearrangement links TRBV4-3 to TRBJ1-4; TRBD1 is a possible D gene (5 bases). CDR1 is LGHNA, CDR2 YSLEER, per germline. This CDR3 has 15 residues. V was shortened by 0 bases and J by 4 bases, with 9 bases between the two germline ends. CDR3 protein: CASSQDKGYNEKLFF. The CDR3 nucleotides read TGCGCCAGCAGCCAAGACAAGGGGTATAATGAAAAACTGTTTTTT.

The chain links TRBV7-2 to TRBJ2-4; possibly TRBD1 for D (5 bases). The CDR3 is 16 residues long. The germline CDR1 and CDR2 sequences are SGHTA and FQGNSA. The V and J ends lost 0 bases and 4 bases respectively, with 13 bases between them. The CDR3 sequence: CASSLASQGFKNIQYF. For the CDR3, the DNA is TGTGCCAGCAGCTTAGCGTCGCAGGGATTTAAAAACATTCAGTACTTC.

The chain couples TRBV4-3 to TRBJ2-7; weak D call: TRBD2 (6 bases). Trimming removed 1 base from V and 2 bases from J, with 15 bases in between. CDR1 is LGHNA and CDR2 is YSLEER in the germline V gene. The CDR3 covers 16 residues. DNA for the CDR3: TGCGCCAGCAGCCAAGTATTAGCGGAGGTAGCCTACGAGCAGTACTTC. Translation: CASSQVLAEVAYEQYF.

The rearrangement links TRBV12-5 to TRBJ2-2, with 10 positions matching TRBD1. Germline assignment: CDR1 LGHNT and CDR2 FRNRAP. The CDR3 runs 15 residues. The V and J ends lost 2 bases and 7 bases, in that order; junction bases with no gene match: 4. CDR3 nucleotides: TGTGCTAGTGGTTTGCGACAGGGGGCTTTCGGGGAGCTGTTTTTT. It is translated as CASGLRQGAFGELFF.

V gene TRBV18 combines with J gene TRBJ1-2, with D perhaps TRBD1 (6 bases). The CDR3 spans 13 residues. V was shortened by 2 bases and J by 4 bases, with 8 bases between the two germline ends. Germline CDR1 and CDR2: KGHSH and LQKENI. The CDR3: CASSPGTTYGYTF. The DNA for the CDR3 is TGTGCCAGCTCACCAGGGACAACCTATGGCTACACCTTC.

V is TRBV4-3 and J is TRBJ2-6, with 9 positions matching TRBD1. This CDR3 region has 17 residues. Germline V gene data show CDR1 as LGHNA and CDR2 as YSLEER. The J segment lost 4 bases and the V segment lost 4 bases, leaving 8 bases of the junction unmatched. This chain's CDR3 is CASSPSGTGTGANVLTF. The CDR3 coding sequence is TGCGCCAGCAGCCCCTCCGGGACAGGGACCGGGGCCAACGTCCTGACTTTC.

J is TRBJ1-1 and V is TRBV29-1; the match to TRBD1 covers 8 bases. Germline lookup yields CDR1 SQVTM and CDR2 ANQGSEA. V lost 7 bases to trimming and J lost 1 base; unmatched junction nucleotides: 2. The CDR3 contains 12 residues. CDR3 DNA: TGCAGCGGACAGGGGAGGAACACTGAAGCTTTCTTT. This codes for CSGQGRNTEAFF.